A selection of T cell receptor beta chains follows, all from one sample in a study of T-cell memory formation after mild COVID-19. TCRdb independently ran MiXCR on the 5' RACE reads; one entry per CDR3 protein. Here the sample spans 300,000 or so distinct CDR3 sequences, 16% being singletons. The specimen was PBMCs or a T cell subset sorted from them (not recorded which). Source of these receptors: a man aged 18 to 30 who had mild COVID-19 (a few samples of this study predate the infection). Cell type and time point are not known. Both conserved end residues are part of each CDR3. A D gene is named only where the DNA matches it firmly. Rows give clone size only sometimes, using once, few, many, or a class for an expanded clone.

TGCGCCAGCAGCCCCGCATTCACAGGGAATGGAAATGAAAAACTGTTTTTT | CASSPAFTGNGNEKLFF | NA | TRBJ1-4 | TRBV5-1 | few
TGCGCCAGCAGCCAAGAAGACTTCAGGGGTCGAGGCTATGGCTACACCTTC | CASSQEDFRGRGYGYTF | NA | TRBJ1-2 | TRBV4-1 | few
TGTGCCAGCAGCTTAGCGCTGGCGGAACCCACAGATACGCAGTATTTT | CASSLALAEPTDTQYF | NA | TRBJ2-3 | TRBV7-9 | many
TGTGCCAGCAGCTTAGGGAAGGGGGCCCGAGTGGCGGGGCAGTACTTC | CASSLGKGARVAGQYF | TRBD1 | TRBJ2-7 | TRBV13 | NA
TGCAGCAGCCGAGAGTCCTATGGCTACACCTTC | CSSRESYGYTF | NA | TRBJ1-2 | TRBV29-1 | NA
TGCAGCGCAGACATTCAGGGAACCGGGGAGCTGTTTTTT | CSADIQGTGELFF | NA | TRBJ2-2 | TRBV29-1 | few
TGTGCCATCAGTGAAAATCTCTATGGCTACACCTTC | CAISENLYGYTF | NA | TRBJ1-2 | TRBV10-3 | few
TGTGCCACCAGTGAAACAGGGGTTTTGAAAAATGGCTACACCTTC | CATSETGVLKNGYTF | TRBD1 | TRBJ1-2 | TRBV24-1 | NA
TGTGCCAGCAGCTTAGGGCCGCGGCGCCCCGGGCAGTTCTTC | CASSLGPRRPGQFF | NA | TRBJ2-1 | TRBV7-2 | NA
TGTGCCAGCAGTTTATCGAGGAACTCCTACGAGCAGTACTTC | CASSLSRNSYEQYF | NA | TRBJ2-7 | TRBV27 | many
TGTGCCAGCAGCTCTCTGGAGGGGTACTACGAGCAGTACTTC | CASSSLEGYYEQYF | NA | TRBJ2-7 | TRBV5-8 | NA
TGTGCCAGCGGCCTGGGACAGTATAGCAATCAGCCCCAGCATTTT | CASGLGQYSNQPQHF | NA | TRBJ1-5 | TRBV21-1 | NA
TGTGCCAGCAGCCCTGGGGGGCGGGGGCCGGGCACAGATACGCAGTATTTT | CASSPGGRGPGTDTQYF | NA | TRBJ2-3 | TRBV7-6 | many